Each of the 14 T cell receptor beta chains below was sequenced from the same sample in a study of cytomegalovirus exposure and HLA in healthy donors (dated by TCRdb to between 2016 and 2019). The receptor library was made with the immunoSEQ multiplex PCR assay. For the multiplex PCR, a mixture combining 60 forward primers for TCR Vbeta segments and 13 reverse primers for TCR Jbeta segments was used. Not all clones reach the TCRdb copy of this immuneACCESS table, which keeps in-frame sequences only. Checked studies attribute under half of the gap to unresolved V genes and leave the rest unexplained. The sample table records 140,000 to 150,000 clones; 70% to 80% of these occur just once. The ten largest make up over 2% of the sample. Sample: PBMCs. The source is a woman between 18 and 30 years old in good health and CMV-seropositive.

In its sample, this clone was seen once. V gene TRBV30 combines with J gene TRBJ2-7, with D perhaps matching TRBD2 (5 bases). CDR3 length: 13 amino acids. V lost 3 bases and J lost 3, with 12 bases in between. Germline CDR1 is GTSNPN and CDR2 is SVGIG (reference sequence). CDR3 region: CAWSVDLNYEQYF. Written as DNA, the CDR3 is TGTGCCTGGAGCGTGGACTTAAACTACGAGCAGTACTTC.

V and J are TRBV11-2 and TRBJ2-1; TRBD2 matches at 8 bases. The germline CDR1 and CDR2 sequences are SGHAT and FQNNGV. The CDR3 consists of 13 residues. With V trimmed by 4 bases and J by 7 bases, 3 bases remained unmatched. The CDR3 bases are TGTGCCAGCAGCTGGGAGCGGGGGAATGAGCAGTTCTTC. Amino acids: CASSWERGNEQFF.

V is TRBV27 and J is TRBJ1-1; D possibly corresponds to TRBD1 (5 bases). V gave up 3 bases and J gave up 5 bases, with 10 bases separating them. The CDR3 is made up of 13 amino acids. Germline loops: CDR1 MNHEY, CDR2 SMNVEV (reference sequence). CDR3: CASSLGRGTEAFF. CDR3 DNA sequence: TGTGCCAGCAGTTTGGGTCGGGGGACTGAAGCTTTCTTT.

The genes are TRBV4-1 and TRBJ1-6; D gene ambiguous. The CDR3 length is 13 residues. Germline-derived CDR1 and CDR2 are MGHRA and YSYEKL. Trimming cost V 1 base and J 9 bases, with 7 bases left between them. This CDR3 reads CASSQGGPSPLHF. The CDR3 nucleotides are TGCGCCAGCAGCCAAGGAGGTCCTTCACCCCTCCACTTT.

The chain links TRBV2 to TRBJ2-2; 9 bases match TRBD2. The CDR3 covers 16 residues. The V gene end was trimmed by 4 bases and the J gene end by 1 base; junction bases not matched to a gene: 4. CDR1 is SNHLY and CDR2 is FYNNEI in the germline V gene. The CDR3 sequence is CASSAGRGGNTGELFF. The CDR3 DNA sequence: TGTGCCAGCAGTGCGGGGCGGGGGGGGAACACCGGGGAGCTGTTTTTT.

The CDR3 here is CASSLATSSYEQYF. The CDR3 DNA reads TGCGCCAGCAGCTTGGCCACATCCTCCTACGAGCAGTACTTC. The rearrangement joins TRBV5-1 to TRBJ2-7; D call uncertain. CDR1 and CDR2 (germline): SGHRS, YFSETQ. Trimming took 0 bases from V and 0 from J, leaving 7 bases between them. This CDR3 comprises 14 residues.

The V gene is TRBV5-6, the J gene TRBJ2-7; possibly TRBD1 for D (6 bases). Germline CDR1 and CDR2: SGHDT and YYEEEE. The V end lost 5 bases, the J end lost 3 bases, and 12 bases lay between the germline ends. The CDR3 runs to 13 residues. The CDR3 sequence: CASRSDSYYEQYF. CDR3 DNA sequence: TGTGCCAGCAGGTCGGACAGCTACTACGAGCAGTACTTC.

In DNA, the CDR3 is TGTGCCAGCAGCCAAGGGGAGAACACCGGGGAGCTGTTTTTT. Its protein is CASSQGENTGELFF. The chain is built from TRBV2 and TRBJ2-2, with D possibly matching TRBD1 (5 bases). CDR1 SNHLY and CDR2 FYNNEI come from the germline V gene. The CDR3 spans 14 residues. V was clipped by 6 bases and J by 1 base, with 9 bases between them. Supplemented by reference TRBV2 and TRBJ2-2, the full variable domain reads EPEVTQTPSHQVTQMGQEVILRCVPISNHLYFYWYRQILGQKVEFLVSFYNNEISEKSEIFDDQFSVERPDGSNFTLKIRSTKLEDSAMYFCASSQGENTGELFFGEGSRLTVL.

The genes are TRBV7-9 and TRBJ2-1; D perhaps matches TRBD2 (5 bases). Between the trimmed V and J ends, which lost 5 bases and 6 bases, there was a span of 20 bases. CDR3 length equals 16 residues. Germline-derived CDR1 and CDR2 are SEHNR and FQNEAQ (reference sequence). The chain's CDR3 is CASSIRRGIGINEQFF. The CDR3 nucleotides read TGTGCCAGCAGCATCCGTCGGGGAATCGGTATCAATGAGCAGTTCTTC.

In DNA, the CDR3 is TGTGCCAGCTCGCCGGGCAGGGACTATGGCTACACCTTC. Its protein product is CASSPGRDYGYTF. The rearrangement uses TRBV25-1 and TRBJ1-2; D might be TRBD1 (5 bases). The CDR3 consists of 13 residues. Trimming left V 8 bases short and J 3 bases short, with 13 bases between. Germline CDR1 MGHDK, CDR2 SYGVNS.

This clone was seen only a few times. This chain links TRBV25-1 with TRBJ1-3; D uncertain. CDR3 length equals 15 residues. V gave up 2 bases and J gave up 0 bases, with 8 bases separating them. The germline gives CDR1 MGHDK, CDR2 SYGVNS. As DNA, the CDR3 is TGTGCCAGCAGTGAACGAGGAAACTCTGGAAACACCATATATTTT. Its protein is CASSERGNSGNTIYF.

The J gene is TRBJ2-7, the V gene TRBV7-2, with D tentatively TRBD1 (5 bases). V was pared by 0 bases and J by 6 bases, with 9 bases between. The CDR3 contains 13 residues. CDR1 is SGHTA, CDR2 FQGNSA, per germline. The CDR3 coding sequence is TGTGCCAGCAGCTTAGCAGTCAGGGTCGAGCAGTACTTC. It yields the protein CASSLAVRVEQYF.

This clone was found a few times. This sequence joins TRBV18 and TRBJ2-1; tentative D call: TRBD2 (5 bases). CDR1 is KGHSH and CDR2 is LQKENI in the germline V gene. CDR3 length equals 14 residues. Trimming pared 3 bases from V and 7 bases from J, leaving 13 bases between. The CDR3 region has the DNA TGTGCCAGCTCACCTACTAACACGGGGAATGAGCAGTTCTTC. This encodes CASSPTNTGNEQFF.

The chain recombines TRBV14 with TRBJ1-2; TRBD1 matches at 10 bases. The junction had 6 bases not matched to a gene; V was cut back by 4 bases and J by 4 bases. Germline CDR1 SGHDN, CDR2 FVKESK. The CDR3 has 15 residues. The CDR3 here is CASSLPGQGVYGYTF. CDR3 coding DNA: TGTGCCAGCAGCCTACCCGGACAGGGGGTCTATGGCTACACCTTC.